This TCR beta chain was obtained from a study of cytomegalovirus exposure and HLA in healthy donors (dated by TCRdb to the late 2010s). Describing the broader study: According to a later analysis, one platform produced both the 110 or so validation repertoires and the approximately 660 repertoires of the first cohort. The study was designed to test whether signatures of past pathogen exposure could be identified by cataloging public T cell receptors. Besides the first cohort of approximately 670 subjects, a separate validation cohort made up of 120 different subjects was used. To predict cytomegalovirus infection status, the study combined high-throughput TCR immunosequencing, statistical association of individual TCRs with disease status, and machine learning. General conclusions and limits of the study: Of the cluster scores, approximately 94% were above 0 in a later analysis, which found that TCRs clustered in the first cohort also tended to co-occur in the 120 validation repertoires. The authors suggested that the approach could potentially be generalized to other disease states and immunological phenotypes. In vitro tests confirmed that a few of the cytomegalovirus-associated TCR beta chains recognize cytomegalovirus antigens. All 130 or so repertoires were used to score co-occurrence in the validation cohort in a later analysis, because that analysis had no HLA typing for the cohort. A total of 164 TCR beta chains were listed by the study as associated with cytomegalovirus. The classifier was reported to diagnose cytomegalovirus status with high specificity and sensitivity in both the original and validation cohorts. While some public TCRs were present in many individuals, most TCR sequences turned up only very rarely across donors.

The donors belonged to the validation cohort of over a hundred subjects, which was separate from the roughly 670-subject first cohort. Receptor libraries were prepared by the immunoSEQ multiplex PCR assay. From the authors' description of their analysis: To diagnose cytomegalovirus status from the catalog of TCR beta chain sequences, a statistical classification framework was built. TCRdb mirrors the immuneACCESS table, restricted to in-frame sequences. Some clones are absent from its copies; in checked studies, under half trace to an unresolved V gene, and the reason for the others is unknown. V and J calls and clone size come straight from that table; D and trimming were deduced from the DNA. Within this sample are about 240,000 clones, with approximately 84% of them counted one time only. The leading ten clones occupy 0.95% to 1.5% of the sample. Concerning this clone itself: This receptor's antigen is unknown. Qualities for individual bases were not recorded, and no much larger clone is one base off.

Inclusive of the bounding cysteine and phenylalanine, the CDR3 is 16 residues long. Left in the record is the CDR3 DNA by itself, 48 bases read in frame from the first base. Sequences MNHEY (CDR1) and SMNVEV (CDR2) are obtained from the germline V gene (reference sequence). V and J are truncated by 6 bases and 0 bases respectively, leaving an intervening sequence of 17 bases. The clonotype originates from a woman aged 25 to 45 in good health and CMV-seropositive. The material sequenced was PBMCs. The sequence links TRBV27 to TRBJ2-5; TRBD2 is perhaps the D gene, given 6 matching bases. Read as DNA, the sequence is TGTGCCAGCAGACTTACCAGTAAGCGGGACCAAGAGACCCAGTACTTC. The encoded protein is CASRLTSKRDQETQYF.